This T cell receptor beta chain was recovered during a study of blood T cell repertoires in COVID-19. The CDR3 is 15 residues long. Trimming removed 0 bases from V and 9 bases from J; junction bases left unmatched: 5. Germline V gene lookup returns CDR1 SGDLS and CDR2 YYNGEE. Assay used: immunoSEQ multiplex PCR; TCRdb lists only in-frame clones, some missing. The table lists roughly 300,000 clones, under 90% of them singletons, with 1.8% in the top ten. The chain carries TRBV9 and TRBJ1-6; 8 nucleotides agree with TRBD1. The clonotype originates from a woman in her twenties or thirties with COVID-19, enrolled during active disease. The sequenced sample consisted of peripheral blood. In nucleotides, the CDR3 is TGTGCCAGCAGCGTAGACGCAGGGGGCATTTCACCCCTCCACTTT. Its translation: CASSVDAGGISPLHF.